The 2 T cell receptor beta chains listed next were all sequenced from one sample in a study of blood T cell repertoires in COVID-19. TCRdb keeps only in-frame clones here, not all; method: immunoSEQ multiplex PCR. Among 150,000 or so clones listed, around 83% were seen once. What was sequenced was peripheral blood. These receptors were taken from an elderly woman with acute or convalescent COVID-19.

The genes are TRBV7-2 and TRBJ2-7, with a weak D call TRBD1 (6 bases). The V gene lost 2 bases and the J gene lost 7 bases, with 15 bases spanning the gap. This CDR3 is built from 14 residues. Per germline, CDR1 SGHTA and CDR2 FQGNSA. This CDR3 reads CASSLRLQGQEQYF. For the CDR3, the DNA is TGTGCCAGCAGCTTACGGCTACAGGGACAAGAGCAGTACTTC.

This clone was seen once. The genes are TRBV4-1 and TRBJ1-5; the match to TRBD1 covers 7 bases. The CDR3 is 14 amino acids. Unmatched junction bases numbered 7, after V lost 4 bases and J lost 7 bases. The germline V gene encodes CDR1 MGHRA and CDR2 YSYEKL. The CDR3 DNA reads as TGCGCCAGCAGCCCTTTGGGGGACAGACAGCCCCAGCATTTT. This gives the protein CASSPLGDRQPQHF.